The 2 T cell receptor beta chains in this list originate from one sample, sequenced in a study of glioma-infiltrating T cells after dendritic cell vaccination. Sequencing was performed with immunoSEQ multiplex PCR; in TCRdb, only in-frame clones are kept and a portion is missing. This table has roughly 80,000 clones, roughly 89% appearing once. Sequenced material: blood, taken before dendritic cell vaccination. The receptor source for this set is a human donor with glioblastoma.

This clone was detected only a few times. CDR3 sequence: CASSYSGRATDTQYF. The CDR3, as DNA: TGTGCCAGCAGTTACTCGGGGAGGGCCACAGATACGCAGTATTTT. V usage is TRBV6-5 and J usage is TRBJ2-3; 7 bases match TRBD2. The junction had 2 bases not matched to a gene; V was cut back by 0 bases and J by 2 bases. The CDR3 runs to 15 residues. Germline V gene data show CDR1 as MNHEY and CDR2 as SVGAGI.

This clone was seen a handful of times. Other DNA variants within this sample encode the same CDR3. The chain employs TRBV30 and TRBJ1-6; 7 bases are a match to TRBD1. Germline-derived CDR1 and CDR2 are GTSNPN and SVGIG (reference sequence). V shed 3 bases, J shed 7 bases, and the junction held 18 bases outside the gene matches. The CDR3 contains 18 residues. The CDR3 DNA sequence: TGTGCCTGGAGCAGACGACCATGGGACAGTCGGTCAAATTCACCCCTCCACTTT. Translating gives CAWSRRPWDSRSNSPLHF.